The source of this T cell receptor (beta chain) is a study of T cells in Graves' hyperthyroidism and ophthalmopathy. Amplification of TCR beta CDR3 regions was performed using RNA transcripts as template. The TCR CDR3 first-round RT-PCR relied on the HTBI primer set. TCRdb used MiXCR to reprocess the multiplex PCR reads, holding one entry per CDR3 protein. The repertoire holds 300,000 to 450,000 distinct CDR3 sequences, with roughly 13% as singletons. This clonotype came up many times. No antigen is known for it. Patients aged 18 to 65 had newly diagnosed hyperthyroidism that had lasted under 2 months. The study's findings and limits: Peripheral blood also featured most of the thyroid clonotypes expanded above 0.001.

Germline V gene data show CDR1 as SGHTA and CDR2 as FQGTGA. V shed 5 bases, J shed 4 bases, and the junction held 8 bases outside the gene matches. The CDR3 consists of 15 residues. The chain joins TRBV7-3 to TRBJ2-1; 7 positions match TRBD1. Sequenced material: blood. The receptor's source is a woman in her late teens or twenties with Graves' hyperthyroidism. The CDR3 protein is CASSPTGTVYNEQFF. CDR3 bases: TGTGCCAGCAGCCCCACTGGGACAGTATACAATGAGCAGTTCTTC.